A selection of T cell receptor beta chains follows, all from one sample in a study of Ad26.COV2.S vaccination and SARS-CoV-2 variants. TCRdb keeps only in-frame clones here, not all; method: immunoSEQ multiplex PCR. The sample carries about 440,000 clones, 80% to 95% recorded once. Source: peripheral blood, taken in a trial of Ad26.COV2.S vaccine versus placebo. Receptors were obtained from a person aged 18-60 years who received the Ad26.COV2.S COVID-19 vaccine or a placebo. The CDR3 runs from the conserved cysteine through the conserved F or W. The order of the fields is clone size, J gene, D gene, V gene, CDR3 DNA, CDR3 protein. A D gene is named only where the DNA matches it firmly. Where a row states a size, it is once, few, many or the class of an expanded clone; other rows omit it.

clone size: NA
J gene: TRBJ2-1
D gene: TRBD2
V gene: TRBV7-3
CDR3 DNA: TGTGCCAGCAGCTTAACAGGGGCTAGCGGGTACAATGAGCAGTTCTTC
CDR3 protein: CASSLTGASGYNEQFF

clone size: once
J gene: TRBJ2-7
D gene: TRBD2
V gene: TRBV19
CDR3 DNA: TGTGCCAGTAGTATAAGGCGGGAGATTCCCTACGAGCAGTACTTC
CDR3 protein: CASSIRREIPYEQYF

clone size: NA
J gene: TRBJ1-6
D gene: TRBD1
V gene: TRBV27
CDR3 DNA: TGTGCCAGCAGCCTGACAGGGGAGTCCTATAATTCACCCCTCCACTTT
CDR3 protein: CASSLTGESYNSPLHF

clone size: NA
J gene: TRBJ2-2
D gene: NA
V gene: TRBV5-1
CDR3 DNA: TGCGCCAGCAGCTTGGGGACAGCGAACACCGGGGAGCTGTTTTTT
CDR3 protein: CASSLGTANTGELFF

clone size: medium-sized
J gene: TRBJ2-7
D gene: TRBD2
V gene: TRBV4-2
CDR3 DNA: TGTGCCAGCAGCCAAGGCGGGAGTAGCGACGAGCAGTACTTC
CDR3 protein: CASSQGGSSDEQYF

clone size: NA
J gene: TRBJ2-7
D gene: TRBD1
V gene: TRBV3-1/TRBV3-2
CDR3 DNA: TGTGCCAGCAGGCCCGGGACAGGGCGCTACGAGCAGTACTTC
CDR3 protein: CASRPGTGRYEQYF

clone size: NA
J gene: TRBJ2-2
D gene: TRBD1
V gene: TRBV6-5
CDR3 DNA: TGTGCCAGCAGTTACTCGGACAGGGCGGGGGGGGAGCTGTTTTTT
CDR3 protein: CASSYSDRAGGELFF

clone size: NA
J gene: TRBJ2-3
D gene: TRBD2
V gene: TRBV7-3
CDR3 DNA: TGTGCCAGCAGCCGTAGACTAGCGGGAACAGATACGCAGTATTTT
CDR3 protein: CASSRRLAGTDTQYF

clone size: NA
J gene: TRBJ2-4
D gene: TRBD2
V gene: TRBV7-2
CDR3 DNA: TGTGCCAGCAGCTTAGTGGGCGGGAGGGCCAGAAACATTCAGTACTTC
CDR3 protein: CASSLVGGRARNIQYF

clone size: NA
J gene: TRBJ2-3
D gene: NA
V gene: TRBV6-5
CDR3 DNA: TGTGCCAGCAGTCCGGGAGCCCCTAGCACAGATACGCAGTATTTT
CDR3 protein: CASSPGAPSTDTQYF

clone size: NA
J gene: TRBJ1-1
D gene: NA
V gene: TRBV29-1
CDR3 DNA: TGCAGCGTTGAAGAAGGTGGGCTCAACACTGAAGCTTTCTTT
CDR3 protein: CSVEEGGLNTEAFF

clone size: NA
J gene: TRBJ1-5
D gene: NA
V gene: TRBV30
CDR3 DNA: TGTGCCTGGAGGACGAAACAGGGCCTAAGCAATCAGCCCCAGCATTTT
CDR3 protein: CAWRTKQGLSNQPQHF

clone size: NA
J gene: TRBJ1-2
D gene: NA
V gene: TRBV27
CDR3 DNA: TGTGCCAGCAGTGCGTTAACAGGGAACTATGGCTACACCTTC
CDR3 protein: CASSALTGNYGYTF

clone size: NA
J gene: TRBJ2-7
D gene: NA
V gene: TRBV28
CDR3 DNA: TGTGCCAGCAGTGTAGAATACTCCGTGGCCCACTCCTACGAGCAGTACTTC
CDR3 protein: CASSVEYSVAHSYEQYF

clone size: NA
J gene: TRBJ2-2
D gene: TRBD2
V gene: TRBV5-4
CDR3 DNA: TGTGCCAGCAGCGTATACGGGGGGACCGGGGAGCTGTTTTTT
CDR3 protein: CASSVYGGTGELFF

clone size: NA
J gene: TRBJ2-3
D gene: TRBD2
V gene: TRBV7-6
CDR3 DNA: TGTGCCAGCAGCCAGGATCCCCCGGGACTAGCGGCCACAGATACGCAGTATTTT
CDR3 protein: CASSQDPPGLAATDTQYF

clone size: NA
J gene: TRBJ2-5
D gene: NA
V gene: TRBV5-1
CDR3 DNA: TGCGCCAGCAGGGGTAGCGAAGAGACCCAGTACTTC
CDR3 protein: CASRGSEETQYF

clone size: NA
J gene: TRBJ2-3
D gene: TRBD2
V gene: TRBV4-3
CDR3 DNA: TGCGCCAGCAGCCAAGAGGGGACTAGCGGGAGGGCCGGAGATACGCAGTATTTT
CDR3 protein: CASSQEGTSGRAGDTQYF

clone size: NA
J gene: TRBJ2-1
D gene: NA
V gene: TRBV24-1
CDR3 DNA: TGTGCCACCAGGGGCAAAGGGGACTACAATGAGCAGTTCTTC
CDR3 protein: CATRGKGDYNEQFF

clone size: once
J gene: TRBJ2-7
D gene: TRBD1
V gene: TRBV2
CDR3 DNA: TGTGCCAGCAGTGGAGGGACAGGGGGATTTCTGTACGAGCAGTACTTC
CDR3 protein: CASSGGTGGFLYEQYF

clone size: NA
J gene: TRBJ2-1
D gene: NA
V gene: TRBV12-3/TRBV12-4
CDR3 DNA: TGTGCCTCGAGGGGAGGAGGGGGGCAGTTCTTC
CDR3 protein: CASRGGGGQFF

clone size: NA
J gene: TRBJ2-7
D gene: NA
V gene: TRBV10-3
CDR3 DNA: TGTGCCATCGGCAGTCCTGTCTCCTACGAGCAGTACTTC
CDR3 protein: CAIGSPVSYEQYF

clone size: NA
J gene: TRBJ1-3
D gene: NA
V gene: TRBV5-6
CDR3 DNA: TGTGCCAGCAGCTTGGCCTTGGACCGAACTGGAAACACCATATATTTT
CDR3 protein: CASSLALDRTGNTIYF

clone size: NA
J gene: TRBJ2-7
D gene: TRBD2
V gene: TRBV28
CDR3 DNA: TGTGCCAGCAGTTTAACCGGCGGGAGATACGAGCAGTACTTC
CDR3 protein: CASSLTGGRYEQYF

clone size: NA
J gene: TRBJ2-1
D gene: TRBD2
V gene: TRBV9
CDR3 DNA: TGTGCCAGCAGCCTCAGAGCGGGGCTCTCCTCCTACAATGAGCAGTTCTTC
CDR3 protein: CASSLRAGLSSYNEQFF

clone size: NA
J gene: TRBJ1-3
D gene: NA
V gene: TRBV25-1
CDR3 DNA: TGTGCCAGCAGTGACGTGGGTTCTGGAAACACCATATATTTT
CDR3 protein: CASSDVGSGNTIYF

clone size: NA
J gene: TRBJ1-2
D gene: NA
V gene: TRBV5-5
CDR3 DNA: TGTGCCAGCAGCAGAGAGACAAATAACTATGGCTACACCTTC
CDR3 protein: CASSRETNNYGYTF

clone size: NA
J gene: TRBJ2-5
D gene: NA
V gene: TRBV30
CDR3 DNA: TGTGCCTGGAGTTTATCTCCGGGGCTAGCGCCCAAAAAGGGACGTGGGGAGACCCAGTACTTC
CDR3 protein: CAWSLSPGLAPKKGRGETQYF

clone size: NA
J gene: TRBJ1-6
D gene: NA
V gene: TRBV27
CDR3 DNA: TGTGCCAGCAGTTTAGAGGGTGGCCCCTATAATTCACCCCTCCACTTT
CDR3 protein: CASSLEGGPYNSPLHF

clone size: NA
J gene: TRBJ2-7
D gene: TRBD2
V gene: TRBV28
CDR3 DNA: TGTGCCAGCAGTTCCGGGGCGGGAGGGCCTTCCTACGAGCAGTACTTC
CDR3 protein: CASSSGAGGPSYEQYF

clone size: NA
J gene: TRBJ2-7
D gene: NA
V gene: TRBV3-1/TRBV3-2
CDR3 DNA: TGTGCCAGCAGCCAAGATTACGGCTCCTACGAGCAGTACTTC
CDR3 protein: CASSQDYGSYEQYF

clone size: NA
J gene: TRBJ1-5
D gene: NA
V gene: TRBV10-3
CDR3 DNA: TGTGCCATCAGTGAGGGACAATCTCAGCTAATGTCCCAGCATTTT
CDR3 protein: CAISEGQSQLMSQHF

clone size: NA
J gene: TRBJ2-5
D gene: TRBD2
V gene: TRBV7-9
CDR3 DNA: TGTGCCAGCAGCCACCCTAGGCGGGAGAGAGAGACCCAGTACTTC
CDR3 protein: CASSHPRRERETQYF

clone size: NA
J gene: TRBJ1-5
D gene: TRBD1
V gene: TRBV7-2
CDR3 DNA: TGTGCCAGCAGCGACAGGGGAAATCAGCCCCAGCATTTT
CDR3 protein: CASSDRGNQPQHF

clone size: NA
J gene: TRBJ1-5
D gene: NA
V gene: TRBV27
CDR3 DNA: TGTGCCAGCAGTTTGGCAAGTATGAGCAATCAGCCCCAGCATTTT
CDR3 protein: CASSLASMSNQPQHF

clone size: NA
J gene: TRBJ2-3
D gene: NA
V gene: TRBV7-8
CDR3 DNA: TGTGCCAGCAGCTTAGTCTGGGGGCCGGACACAGATACGCAGTATTTT
CDR3 protein: CASSLVWGPDTDTQYF

clone size: NA
J gene: TRBJ1-5
D gene: NA
V gene: TRBV11-2
CDR3 DNA: TGTGCCAGCAGCCCCGCAGGGAATAGCAATCAGCCCCAGCATTTT
CDR3 protein: CASSPAGNSNQPQHF

clone size: NA
J gene: TRBJ2-7
D gene: NA
V gene: TRBV15
CDR3 DNA: TGTGCCACCAGCGGCCCCTCCCACGAGCAGTACTTC
CDR3 protein: CATSGPSHEQYF

clone size: NA
J gene: TRBJ1-5
D gene: NA
V gene: TRBV3-1/TRBV3-2
CDR3 DNA: TGTGCCAGCAGCTCACAGGGTACCAATCAGCCCCAGCATTTT
CDR3 protein: CASSSQGTNQPQHF

clone size: NA
J gene: TRBJ1-6
D gene: NA
V gene: TRBV27
CDR3 DNA: TGTGCCAGCAGTTCAGGGGAATATAATTCACCCCTCCACTTT
CDR3 protein: CASSSGEYNSPLHF

clone size: NA
J gene: TRBJ2-5
D gene: NA
V gene: TRBV3-1/TRBV3-2
CDR3 DNA: TGTGCCAGCAGCGCTACTAGGACCCCCGGGGAGACCCAGTACTTC
CDR3 protein: CASSATRTPGETQYF

clone size: NA
J gene: TRBJ2-5
D gene: TRBD2
V gene: TRBV28
CDR3 DNA: TGTGCCAGCAGTTCTCCAACTAGCGGGCAAGAGACCCAGTACTTC
CDR3 protein: CASSSPTSGQETQYF

clone size: NA
J gene: TRBJ1-1
D gene: TRBD1
V gene: TRBV10-3
CDR3 DNA: TGTGCCATCAGTGTAGGGGACAGGGGGAGAATGAACACTGAAGCTTTCTTT
CDR3 protein: CAISVGDRGRMNTEAFF

clone size: NA
J gene: TRBJ2-1
D gene: TRBD2
V gene: TRBV9
CDR3 DNA: TGTGCCAGCAGCGTAGGACTAGCGGGACCGAATGAGCAGTTCTTC
CDR3 protein: CASSVGLAGPNEQFF

clone size: NA
J gene: TRBJ2-7
D gene: TRBD2
V gene: TRBV27
CDR3 DNA: TGTGCCAGCAGTTTATTTCCCCAACTAGCGGGAGTTGCCTACGAGCAGTACTTC
CDR3 protein: CASSLFPQLAGVAYEQYF

clone size: NA
J gene: TRBJ2-3
D gene: TRBD2
V gene: TRBV6-5
CDR3 DNA: TGTGCCAGCAGAGGGACTAGCTTAAATACGCAGTATTTT
CDR3 protein: CASRGTSLNTQYF

clone size: NA
J gene: TRBJ1-4
D gene: NA
V gene: TRBV30
CDR3 DNA: TGTGCCTGGAGTTCGACCAGGGTACGGGGAGAAAAACTGTTTTTT
CDR3 protein: CAWSSTRVRGEKLFF

clone size: NA
J gene: TRBJ2-6
D gene: NA
V gene: TRBV4-3
CDR3 DNA: TGCGCCAGCAGCCCCGAGTTCTCTGGGGCCAACGTCCTGACTTTC
CDR3 protein: CASSPEFSGANVLTF

clone size: NA
J gene: TRBJ1-3
D gene: TRBD1
V gene: TRBV7-8
CDR3 DNA: TGTGCCAGCAGCTCCCGGACAGGCAAAGGAAACACCATATATTTT
CDR3 protein: CASSSRTGKGNTIYF

clone size: NA
J gene: TRBJ2-5
D gene: TRBD1
V gene: TRBV5-1
CDR3 DNA: TGCGCCAGCACATCCGGGCTCAACAGGGGAGAGACCCAGTACTTC
CDR3 protein: CASTSGLNRGETQYF

clone size: NA
J gene: TRBJ2-5
D gene: NA
V gene: TRBV9
CDR3 DNA: TGTGCCAGCAGCGAAGGGTCATGGGCCTCTCAAGAGACCCAGTACTTC
CDR3 protein: CASSEGSWASQETQYF

clone size: NA
J gene: TRBJ2-7
D gene: TRBD2
V gene: TRBV9
CDR3 DNA: TGTGCCAGCAGCGTAGCGAGCGGGAGCTACGAGCAGTACTTC
CDR3 protein: CASSVASGSYEQYF

clone size: NA
J gene: TRBJ2-7
D gene: TRBD2
V gene: TRBV13
CDR3 DNA: TGTGCCAGCAGCTCGAGGACTAGCGGGAGGTACGAGCAGTACTTC
CDR3 protein: CASSSRTSGRYEQYF